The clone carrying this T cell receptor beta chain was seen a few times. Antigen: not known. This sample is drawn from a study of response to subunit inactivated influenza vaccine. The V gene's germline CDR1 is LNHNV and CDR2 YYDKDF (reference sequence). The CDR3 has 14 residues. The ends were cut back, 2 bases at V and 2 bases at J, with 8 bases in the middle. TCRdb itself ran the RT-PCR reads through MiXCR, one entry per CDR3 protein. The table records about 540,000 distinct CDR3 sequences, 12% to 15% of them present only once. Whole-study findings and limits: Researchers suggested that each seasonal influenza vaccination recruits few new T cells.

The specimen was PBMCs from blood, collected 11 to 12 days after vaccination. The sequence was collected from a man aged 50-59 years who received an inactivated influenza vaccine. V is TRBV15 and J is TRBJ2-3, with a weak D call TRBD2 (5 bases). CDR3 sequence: CATSRREHTDTQYF. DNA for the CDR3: TGTGCCACCAGCAGAAGGGAGCACACAGATACGCAGTATTTT.